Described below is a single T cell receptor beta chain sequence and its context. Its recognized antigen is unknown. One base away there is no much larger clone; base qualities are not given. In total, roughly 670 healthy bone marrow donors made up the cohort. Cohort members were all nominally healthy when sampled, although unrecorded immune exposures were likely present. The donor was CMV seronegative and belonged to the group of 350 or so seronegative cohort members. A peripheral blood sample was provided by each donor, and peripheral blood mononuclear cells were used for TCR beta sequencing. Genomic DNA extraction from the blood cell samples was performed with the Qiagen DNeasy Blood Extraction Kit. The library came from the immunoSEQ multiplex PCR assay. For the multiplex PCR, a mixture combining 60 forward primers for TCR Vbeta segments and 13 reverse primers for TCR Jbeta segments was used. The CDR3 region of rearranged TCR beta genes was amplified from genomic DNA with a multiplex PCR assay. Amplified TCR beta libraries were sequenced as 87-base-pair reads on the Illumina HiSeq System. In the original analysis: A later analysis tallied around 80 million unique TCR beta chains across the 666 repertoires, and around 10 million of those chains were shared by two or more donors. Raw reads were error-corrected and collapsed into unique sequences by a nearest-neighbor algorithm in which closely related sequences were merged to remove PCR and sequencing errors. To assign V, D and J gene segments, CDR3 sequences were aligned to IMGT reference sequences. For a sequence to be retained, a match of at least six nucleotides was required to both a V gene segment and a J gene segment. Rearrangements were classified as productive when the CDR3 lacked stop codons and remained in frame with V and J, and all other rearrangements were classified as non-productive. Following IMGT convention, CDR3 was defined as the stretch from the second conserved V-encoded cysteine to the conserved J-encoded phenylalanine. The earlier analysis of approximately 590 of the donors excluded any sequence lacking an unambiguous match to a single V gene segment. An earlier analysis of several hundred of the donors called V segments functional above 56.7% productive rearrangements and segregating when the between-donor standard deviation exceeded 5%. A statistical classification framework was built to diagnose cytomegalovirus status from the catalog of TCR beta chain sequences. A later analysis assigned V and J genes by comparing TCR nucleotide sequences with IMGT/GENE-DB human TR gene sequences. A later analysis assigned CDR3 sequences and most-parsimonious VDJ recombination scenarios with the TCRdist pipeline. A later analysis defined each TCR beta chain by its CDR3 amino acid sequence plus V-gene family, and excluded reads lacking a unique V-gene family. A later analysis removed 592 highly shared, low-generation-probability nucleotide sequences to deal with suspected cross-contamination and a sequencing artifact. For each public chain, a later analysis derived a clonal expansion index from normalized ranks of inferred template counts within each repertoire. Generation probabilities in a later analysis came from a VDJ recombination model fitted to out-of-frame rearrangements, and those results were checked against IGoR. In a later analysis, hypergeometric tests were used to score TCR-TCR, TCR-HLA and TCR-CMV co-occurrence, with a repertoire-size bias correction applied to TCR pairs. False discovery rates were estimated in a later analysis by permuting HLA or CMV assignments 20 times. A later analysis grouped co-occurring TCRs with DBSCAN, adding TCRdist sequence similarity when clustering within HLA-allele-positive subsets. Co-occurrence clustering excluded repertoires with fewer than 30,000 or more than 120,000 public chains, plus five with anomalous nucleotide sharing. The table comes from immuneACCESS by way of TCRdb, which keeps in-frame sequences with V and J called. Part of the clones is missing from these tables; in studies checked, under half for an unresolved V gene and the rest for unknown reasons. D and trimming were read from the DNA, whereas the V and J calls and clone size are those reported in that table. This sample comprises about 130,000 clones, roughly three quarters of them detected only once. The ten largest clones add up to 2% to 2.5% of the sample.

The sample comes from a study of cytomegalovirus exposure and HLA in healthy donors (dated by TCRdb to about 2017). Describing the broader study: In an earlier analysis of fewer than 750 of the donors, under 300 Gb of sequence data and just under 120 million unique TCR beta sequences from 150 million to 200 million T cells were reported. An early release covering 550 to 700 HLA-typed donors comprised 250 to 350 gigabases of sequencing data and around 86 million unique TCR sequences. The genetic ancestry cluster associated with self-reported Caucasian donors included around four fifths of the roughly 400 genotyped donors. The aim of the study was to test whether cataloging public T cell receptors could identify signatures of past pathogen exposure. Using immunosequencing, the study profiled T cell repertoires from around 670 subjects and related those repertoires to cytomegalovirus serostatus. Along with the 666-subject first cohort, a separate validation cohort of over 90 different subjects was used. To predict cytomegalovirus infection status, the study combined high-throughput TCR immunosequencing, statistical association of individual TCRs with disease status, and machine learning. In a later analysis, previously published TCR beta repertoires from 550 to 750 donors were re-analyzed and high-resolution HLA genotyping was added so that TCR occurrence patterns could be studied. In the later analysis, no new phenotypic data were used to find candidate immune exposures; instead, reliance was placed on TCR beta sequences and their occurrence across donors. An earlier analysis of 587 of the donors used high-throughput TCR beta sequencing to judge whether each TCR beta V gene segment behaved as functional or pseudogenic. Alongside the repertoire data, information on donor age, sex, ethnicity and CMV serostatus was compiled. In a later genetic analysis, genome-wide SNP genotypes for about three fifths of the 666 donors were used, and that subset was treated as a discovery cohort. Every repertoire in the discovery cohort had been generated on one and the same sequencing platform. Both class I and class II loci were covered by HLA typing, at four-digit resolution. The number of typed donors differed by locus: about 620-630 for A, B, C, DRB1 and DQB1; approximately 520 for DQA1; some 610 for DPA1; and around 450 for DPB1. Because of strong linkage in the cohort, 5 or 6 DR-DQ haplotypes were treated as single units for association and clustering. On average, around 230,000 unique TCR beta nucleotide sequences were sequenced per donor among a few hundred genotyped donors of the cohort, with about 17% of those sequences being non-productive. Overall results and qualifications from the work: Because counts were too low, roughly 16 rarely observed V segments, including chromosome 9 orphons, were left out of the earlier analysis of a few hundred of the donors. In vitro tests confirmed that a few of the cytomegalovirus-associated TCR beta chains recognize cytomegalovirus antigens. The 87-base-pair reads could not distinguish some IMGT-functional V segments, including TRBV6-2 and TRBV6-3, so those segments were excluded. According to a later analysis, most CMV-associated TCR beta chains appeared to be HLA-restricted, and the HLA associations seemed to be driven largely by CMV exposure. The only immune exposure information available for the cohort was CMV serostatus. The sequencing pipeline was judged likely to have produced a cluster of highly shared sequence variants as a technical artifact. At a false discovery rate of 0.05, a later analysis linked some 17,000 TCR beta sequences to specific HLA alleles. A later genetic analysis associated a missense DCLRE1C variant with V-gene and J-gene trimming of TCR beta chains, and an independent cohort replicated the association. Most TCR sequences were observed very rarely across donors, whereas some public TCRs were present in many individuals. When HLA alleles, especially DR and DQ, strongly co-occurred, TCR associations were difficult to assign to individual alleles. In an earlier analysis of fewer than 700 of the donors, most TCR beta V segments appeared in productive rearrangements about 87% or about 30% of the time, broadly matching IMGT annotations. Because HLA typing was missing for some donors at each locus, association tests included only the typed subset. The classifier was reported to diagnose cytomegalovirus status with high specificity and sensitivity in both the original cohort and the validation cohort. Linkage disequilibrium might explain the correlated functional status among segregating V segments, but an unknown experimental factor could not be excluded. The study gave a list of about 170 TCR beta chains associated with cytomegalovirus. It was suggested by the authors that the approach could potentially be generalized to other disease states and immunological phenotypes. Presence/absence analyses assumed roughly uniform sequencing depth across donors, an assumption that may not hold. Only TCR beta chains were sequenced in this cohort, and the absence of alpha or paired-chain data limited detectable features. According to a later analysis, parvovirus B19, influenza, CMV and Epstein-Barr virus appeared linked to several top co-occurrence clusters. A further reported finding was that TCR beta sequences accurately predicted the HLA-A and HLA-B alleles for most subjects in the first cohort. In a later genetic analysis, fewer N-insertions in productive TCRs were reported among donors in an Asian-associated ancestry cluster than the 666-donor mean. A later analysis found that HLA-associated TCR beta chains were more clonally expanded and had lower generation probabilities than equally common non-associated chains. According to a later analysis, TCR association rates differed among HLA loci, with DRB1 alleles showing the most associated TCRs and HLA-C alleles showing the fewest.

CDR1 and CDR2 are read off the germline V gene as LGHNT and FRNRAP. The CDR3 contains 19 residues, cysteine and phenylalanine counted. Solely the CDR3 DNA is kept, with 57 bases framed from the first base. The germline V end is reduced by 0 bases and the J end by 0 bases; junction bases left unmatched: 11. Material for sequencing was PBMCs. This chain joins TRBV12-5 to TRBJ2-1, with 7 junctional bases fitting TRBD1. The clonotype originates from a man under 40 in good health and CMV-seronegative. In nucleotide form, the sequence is TGTGCTAGTGGTTTGGTACGGTTGGGACAGACGAGCTCCTACAATGAGCAGTTCTTC. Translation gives CASGLVRLGQTSSYNEQFF.